Presented here are 9 T cell receptor beta chains from one specimen sequenced in a study of identical twins. TCRdb re-analysed the 5' RACE reads in MiXCR, keeping a single row per CDR3 protein. The data hold more than 1.5 million distinct CDR3 sequences, with around 33% observed a single time. The sample was cord blood. These receptors all come from a newborn girl in good health.

The V gene is TRBV10-3, the J gene TRBJ2-2; 10 nucleotides line up with TRBD2. In germline, CDR1 is ENHRY, CDR2 SYGVKD. This CDR3 is 14 amino acids long. The ends lost 5 bases at V and 3 bases at J; junction bases unmatched: 0. The CDR3 sequence: CAISLAGDTGELFF. In DNA, the CDR3 is TGTGCCATCAGTCTAGCGGGGGACACCGGGGAGCTGTTTTTT.

V usage is TRBV5-1 and J usage is TRBJ1-2; the D is unclear. The germline CDR1 and CDR2 sequences are SGHRS and YFSETQ. The CDR3 sequence is 12 residues long. Trimming stripped 4 bases from V and 7 bases from J, with 11 bases between. The CDR3 DNA follows: TGCGCCAGCAGCCCCGCGGGGAGTGGCTACACCTTC. Translated: CASSPAGSGYTF.

This clonotype has just a few counts. This chain uses TRBV29-1 with TRBJ2-1; D unresolved. Germline assignment: CDR1 SQVTM and CDR2 ANQGSEA. Trimming stripped 6 bases from V and 6 bases from J, with 21 bases between. This CDR3 region has 15 residues. CDR3: CSVAVSTAQSNEQFF. The CDR3 nucleotides are TGCAGCGTGGCCGTTAGCACGGCCCAAAGCAATGAGCAGTTCTTC.

This chain's CDR3 is CASSSRDRESMNTEAFF. CDR3 coding DNA: TGTGCCAGCAGCTCAAGGGACAGGGAGAGTATGAACACTGAAGCTTTCTTT. The rearrangement uses TRBV7-7 and TRBJ1-1, with TRBD1 matching over 9 bases. This CDR3 comprises 17 residues. V gave up 4 bases and J gave up 0 bases; unmatched junction bases: 9. Germline assignment: CDR1 SSHAT and CDR2 FNYEAQ (reference sequence).

The V and J genes are TRBV4-1 and TRBJ2-5, with unresolved D. With 0 bases removed from V and 5 bases from J, the gap between germline ends came to 10 bases. The CDR3 is 14 amino acids. Germline V gene sequence: CDR1 MGHRA, CDR2 YSYEKL. CDR3 coding DNA: TGCGCCAGCAGCCAAGAACCAGTCCGGGAGACCCAGTACTTC. The encoded protein is CASSQEPVRETQYF.

The sample holds a few counts of this clonotype. This chain links TRBV6-6 with TRBJ1-2, with D perhaps TRBD1 (6 bases). CDR3 length: 15 amino acids. Trimming left V 7 bases short and J 8 bases short, with 23 bases between. Per the germline V gene, CDR1 is MNHNY and CDR2 is SVGAGI (reference sequence). The CDR3 sequence is CASTFYEGSRGGYTF. The CDR3 nucleotides read TGTGCCAGCACCTTTTATGAGGGGAGCAGGGGCGGCTACACCTTC.

V usage is TRBV6-6 and J usage is TRBJ1-1; D is unresolved. This CDR3 region has 16 residues. Germline V lookup: CDR1 MNHNY, CDR2 SVGAGI (reference sequence). Trimming took 4 bases from V and 0 from J, leaving 15 bases between them. Here the CDR3 DNA reads TGTGCCAGCAGTTTTCATGCGGGGATCTTGAACACTGAAGCTTTCTTT. Its translation is CASSFHAGILNTEAFF.

This chain uses TRBV29-1 with TRBJ1-5; D ambiguous. V was cut by 6 bases and J by 0 bases, with 12 bases left in between. This CDR3 is 14 amino acids long. Per germline, CDR1 SQVTM and CDR2 ANQGSEA. CDR3 DNA sequence: TGCAGCGTGACCAGCGGTCATAGCAATCAGCCCCAGCATTTT. Its protein is CSVTSGHSNQPQHF. Full variable domain (missing parts from reference TRBV29-1 and TRBJ1-5): SAVISQKPSRDICQRGTSLTIQCQVDSQVTMMFWYRQQPGQSLTLIATANQGSEATYESGFVIDKFPISRPNLTFSTLTVSNMSPEDSSIYLCSVTSGHSNQPQHFGDGTRLSIL.

J is TRBJ2-1 and V is TRBV7-2; 10 bases fit TRBD1. This CDR3 is built from 14 residues. V was pared by 3 bases and J by 7 bases, with 3 bases of the junction left unmatched. The germline CDR1 and CDR2 sequences are SGHTA and FQGNSA. The CDR3 reads CASSFRQGANEQFF. The CDR3 coding sequence is TGTGCCAGCAGCTTCAGACAGGGGGCTAATGAGCAGTTCTTC.